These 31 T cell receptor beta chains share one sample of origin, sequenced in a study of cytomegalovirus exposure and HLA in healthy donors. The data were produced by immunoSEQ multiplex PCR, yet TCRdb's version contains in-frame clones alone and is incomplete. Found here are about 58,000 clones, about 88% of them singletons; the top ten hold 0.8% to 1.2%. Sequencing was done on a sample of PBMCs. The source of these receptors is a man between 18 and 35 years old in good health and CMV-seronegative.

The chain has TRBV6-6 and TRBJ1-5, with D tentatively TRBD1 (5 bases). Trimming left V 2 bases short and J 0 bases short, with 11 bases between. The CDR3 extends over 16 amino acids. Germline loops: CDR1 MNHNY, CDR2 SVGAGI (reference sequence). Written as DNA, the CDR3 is TGTGCCAGCAGTTACACTCAGGACACTAGCAATCAGCCCCAGCATTTT. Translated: CASSYTQDTSNQPQHF.

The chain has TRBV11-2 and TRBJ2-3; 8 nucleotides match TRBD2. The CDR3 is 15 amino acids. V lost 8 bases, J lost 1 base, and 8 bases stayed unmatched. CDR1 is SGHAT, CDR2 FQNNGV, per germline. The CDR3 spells CASVRWREGTDTQYF. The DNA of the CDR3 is TGTGCCAGCGTCCGGTGGCGGGAGGGCACAGATACGCAGTATTTT.

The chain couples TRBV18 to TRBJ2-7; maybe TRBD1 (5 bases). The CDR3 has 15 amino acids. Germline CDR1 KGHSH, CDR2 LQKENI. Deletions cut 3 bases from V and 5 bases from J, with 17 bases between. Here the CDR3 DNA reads TGTGCCAGCTCACCCACCTGGGGCGTACCCAACGAGCAGTACTTC. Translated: CASSPTWGVPNEQYF.

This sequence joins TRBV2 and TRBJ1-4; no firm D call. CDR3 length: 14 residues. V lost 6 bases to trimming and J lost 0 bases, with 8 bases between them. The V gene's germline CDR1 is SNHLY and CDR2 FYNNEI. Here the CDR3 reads CASRPGSTNEKLFF. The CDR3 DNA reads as TGTGCCAGCAGACCGGGATCAACTAATGAAAAACTGTTTTTT.

CDR3 sequence reads: CASSTHGGREAKNIQYF. The DNA for the CDR3 is TGTGCCAGCAGCACCCATGGCGGGAGGGAGGCCAAAAACATTCAGTACTTC. The rearrangement uses TRBV4-2 and TRBJ2-4, with 9 positions matching TRBD2. From germline, CDR1 is LGHNA and CDR2 YNFKEQ. The CDR3 has 17 residues. Trimming cost V 5 bases and J 1 base; bases outside gene matches: 9.

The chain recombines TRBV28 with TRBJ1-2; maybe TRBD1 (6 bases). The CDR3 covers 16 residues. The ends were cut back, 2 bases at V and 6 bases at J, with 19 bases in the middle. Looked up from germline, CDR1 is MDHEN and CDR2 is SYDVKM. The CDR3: CASSLGGGGARNGYTF. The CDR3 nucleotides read TGTGCCAGCAGTTTAGGAGGGGGGGGCGCCCGAAATGGCTACACCTTC.

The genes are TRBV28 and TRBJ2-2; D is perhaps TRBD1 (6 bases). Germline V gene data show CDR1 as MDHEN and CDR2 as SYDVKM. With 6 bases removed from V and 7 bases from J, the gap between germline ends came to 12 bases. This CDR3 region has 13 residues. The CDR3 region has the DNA TGTGCCAGCAGCCAACACAGGGTCGGGGAGCTGTTTTTT. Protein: CASSQHRVGELFF.

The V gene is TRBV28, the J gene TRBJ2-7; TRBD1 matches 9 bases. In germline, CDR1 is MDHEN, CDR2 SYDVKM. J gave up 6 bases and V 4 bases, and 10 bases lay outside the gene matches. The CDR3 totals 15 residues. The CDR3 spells CASSYRDRASGEQYF. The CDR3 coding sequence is TGTGCCAGCAGTTACCGGGACAGGGCTTCGGGCGAGCAGTACTTC.

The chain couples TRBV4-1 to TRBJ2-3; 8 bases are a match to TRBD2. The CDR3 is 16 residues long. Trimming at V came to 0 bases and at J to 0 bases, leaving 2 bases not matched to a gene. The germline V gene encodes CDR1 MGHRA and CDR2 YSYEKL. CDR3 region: CASSQDSGVSTDTQYF. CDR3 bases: TGCGCCAGCAGCCAAGATAGCGGGGTAAGCACAGATACGCAGTATTTT.

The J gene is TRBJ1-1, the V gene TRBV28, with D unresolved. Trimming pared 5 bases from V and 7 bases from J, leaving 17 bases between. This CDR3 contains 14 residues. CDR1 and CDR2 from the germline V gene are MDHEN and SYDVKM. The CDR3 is CASSPPNSRGEAFF. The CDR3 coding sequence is TGTGCCAGCAGTCCCCCGAACTCCCGTGGTGAAGCTTTCTTT.

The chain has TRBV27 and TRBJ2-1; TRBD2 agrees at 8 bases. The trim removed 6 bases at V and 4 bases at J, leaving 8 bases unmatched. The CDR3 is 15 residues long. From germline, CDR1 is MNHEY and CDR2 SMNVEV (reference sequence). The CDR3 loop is CASSSGSLRYNEQFF. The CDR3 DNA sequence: TGTGCCAGCAGCAGCGGGAGCTTACGTTACAATGAGCAGTTCTTC.

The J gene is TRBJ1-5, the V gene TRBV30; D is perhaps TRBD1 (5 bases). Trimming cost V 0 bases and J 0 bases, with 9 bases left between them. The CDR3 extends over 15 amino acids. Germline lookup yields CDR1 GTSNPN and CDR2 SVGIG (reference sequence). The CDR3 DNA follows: TGTGCCTGGAGTGTCCGGGGGTCTAGCAATCAGCCCCAGCATTTT. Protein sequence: CAWSVRGSSNQPQHF.

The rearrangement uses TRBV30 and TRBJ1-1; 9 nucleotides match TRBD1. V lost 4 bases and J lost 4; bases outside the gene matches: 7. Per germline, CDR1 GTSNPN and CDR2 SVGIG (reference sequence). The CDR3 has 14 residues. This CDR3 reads CAWNINRGPTEAFF. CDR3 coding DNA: TGTGCCTGGAATATAAACAGGGGGCCCACTGAAGCTTTCTTT. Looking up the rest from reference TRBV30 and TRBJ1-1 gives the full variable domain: SQTIHQWPATLVQPVGSPLSLECTVEGTSNPNLYWYRQAAGRGLQLLFYSVGIGQISSEVPQNLSASRPQDRQFILSSKKLLLSDSGFYLCAWNINRGPTEAFFGQGTRLTVV.

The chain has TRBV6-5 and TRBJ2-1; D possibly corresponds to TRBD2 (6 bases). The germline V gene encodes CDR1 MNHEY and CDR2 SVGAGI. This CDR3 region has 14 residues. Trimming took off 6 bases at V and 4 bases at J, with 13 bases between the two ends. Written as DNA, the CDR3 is TGTGCCAGCAGCCTCTATAGCGGTTACAATGAGCAGTTCTTC. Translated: CASSLYSGYNEQFF.

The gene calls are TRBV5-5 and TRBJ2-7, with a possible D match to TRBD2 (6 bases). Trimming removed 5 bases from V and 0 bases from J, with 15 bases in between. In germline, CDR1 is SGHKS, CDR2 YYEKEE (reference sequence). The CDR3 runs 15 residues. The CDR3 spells CASSLTVGSSYEQYF. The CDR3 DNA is TGTGCCAGCAGTCTCACTGTCGGGAGCTCCTACGAGCAGTACTTC.

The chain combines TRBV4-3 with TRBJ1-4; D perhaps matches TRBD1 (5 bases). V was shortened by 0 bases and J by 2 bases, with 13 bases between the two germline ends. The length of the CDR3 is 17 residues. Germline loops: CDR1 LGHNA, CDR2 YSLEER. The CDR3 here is CASSQEGPYGTNEKLFF. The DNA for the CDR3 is TGCGCCAGCAGCCAAGAGGGGCCATATGGCACTAATGAAAAACTGTTTTTT.

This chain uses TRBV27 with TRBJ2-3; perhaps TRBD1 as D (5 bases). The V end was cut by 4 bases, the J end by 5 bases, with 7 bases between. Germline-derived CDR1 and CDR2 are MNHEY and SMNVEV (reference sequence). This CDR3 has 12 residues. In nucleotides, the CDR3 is TGTGCCAGCAGTTATAGGGGAGATACGCAGTATTTT. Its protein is CASSYRGDTQYF.

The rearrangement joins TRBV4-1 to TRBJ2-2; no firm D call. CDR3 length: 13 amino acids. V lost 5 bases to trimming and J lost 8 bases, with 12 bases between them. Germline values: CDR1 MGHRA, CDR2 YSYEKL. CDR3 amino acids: CASSLFQAGELFF. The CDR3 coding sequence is TGCGCCAGCAGCTTGTTCCAGGCAGGGGAGCTGTTTTTT.

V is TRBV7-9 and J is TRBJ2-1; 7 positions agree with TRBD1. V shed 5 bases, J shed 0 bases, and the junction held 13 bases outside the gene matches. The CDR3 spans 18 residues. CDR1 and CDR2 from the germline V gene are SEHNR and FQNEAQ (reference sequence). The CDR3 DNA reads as TGTGCCAGCAGCCGCGACCGGGACAGAAGTTACTCCTACAATGAGCAGTTCTTC. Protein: CASSRDRDRSYSYNEQFF. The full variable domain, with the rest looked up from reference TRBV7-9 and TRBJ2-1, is DTGVSQNPRHKITKRGQNVTFRCDPISEHNRLYWYRQTLGQGPEFLTYFQNEAQLEKSRLLSDRFSAERPKGSFSTLEIQRTEQGDSAMYLCASSRDRDRSYSYNEQFFGPGTRLTVL.

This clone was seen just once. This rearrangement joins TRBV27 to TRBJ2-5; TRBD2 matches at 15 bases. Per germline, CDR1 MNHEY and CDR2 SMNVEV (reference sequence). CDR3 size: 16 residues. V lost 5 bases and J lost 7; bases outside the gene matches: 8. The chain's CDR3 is CASSIGLAGGPGTQYF. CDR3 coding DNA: TGTGCCAGCAGTATCGGACTAGCGGGAGGGCCGGGGACCCAGTACTTC.

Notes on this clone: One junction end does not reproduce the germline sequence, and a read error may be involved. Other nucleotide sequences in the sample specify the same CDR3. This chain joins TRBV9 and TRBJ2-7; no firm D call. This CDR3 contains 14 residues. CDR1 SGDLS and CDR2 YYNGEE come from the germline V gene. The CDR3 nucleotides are TGTGCCAGCAGTGTAGGGCGGAGCTCCTACGAGCAGTACTTC. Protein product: CASSVGRSSYEQYF.

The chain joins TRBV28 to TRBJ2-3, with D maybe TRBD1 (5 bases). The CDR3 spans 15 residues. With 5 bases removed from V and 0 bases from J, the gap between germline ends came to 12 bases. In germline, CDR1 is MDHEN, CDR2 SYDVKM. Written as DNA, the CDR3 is TGTGCCAGCAGTAGTTGGGGCGGAAGCACAGATACGCAGTATTTT. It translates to CASSSWGGSTDTQYF.

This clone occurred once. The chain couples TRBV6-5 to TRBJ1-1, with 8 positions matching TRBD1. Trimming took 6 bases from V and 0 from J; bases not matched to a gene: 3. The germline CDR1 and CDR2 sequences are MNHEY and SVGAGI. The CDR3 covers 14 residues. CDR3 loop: CASSRQGMNTEAFF. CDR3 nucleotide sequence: TGTGCCAGCAGCAGACAGGGGATGAACACTGAAGCTTTCTTT.

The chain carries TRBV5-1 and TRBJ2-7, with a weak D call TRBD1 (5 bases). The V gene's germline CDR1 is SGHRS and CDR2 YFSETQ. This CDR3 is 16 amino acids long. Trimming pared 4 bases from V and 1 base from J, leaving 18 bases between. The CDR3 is CASSQLQGVDSYEQYF. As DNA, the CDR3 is TGCGCCAGCAGCCAACTTCAAGGGGTGGATTCCTACGAGCAGTACTTC.

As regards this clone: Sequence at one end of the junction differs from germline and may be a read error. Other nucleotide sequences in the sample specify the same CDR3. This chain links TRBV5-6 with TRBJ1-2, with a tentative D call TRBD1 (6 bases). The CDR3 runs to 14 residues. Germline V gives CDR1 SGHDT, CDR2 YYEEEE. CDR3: CASGNSQGLYGYTF. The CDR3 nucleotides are TGTGCCAGCGGAAACTCACAGGGTCTCTATGGTTACACCTTC.

CDR3 in amino acids: CANSRGANTGELFF. DNA of the CDR3: TGCGCCAACTCCAGGGGGGCGAACACCGGGGAGCTGTTTTTT. The chain is built from TRBV10-2 and TRBJ2-2, with a tentative D call TRBD1 (7 bases). This CDR3 is 14 amino acids long. CDR1 is WSHSY and CDR2 is SAAADI in the germline V gene. Trimming removed 10 bases from V and 0 bases from J, with 12 bases in between.

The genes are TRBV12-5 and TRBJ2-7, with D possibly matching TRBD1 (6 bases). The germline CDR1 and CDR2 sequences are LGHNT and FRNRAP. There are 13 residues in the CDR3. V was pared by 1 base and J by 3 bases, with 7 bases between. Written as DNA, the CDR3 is TGTGCTAGTGGTTTGGAAGGGGGCTACGAGCAGTACTTC. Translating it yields CASGLEGGYEQYF.

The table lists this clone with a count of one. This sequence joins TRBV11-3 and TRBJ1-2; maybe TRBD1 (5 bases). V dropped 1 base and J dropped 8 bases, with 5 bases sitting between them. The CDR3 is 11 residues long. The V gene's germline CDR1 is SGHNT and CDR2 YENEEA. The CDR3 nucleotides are TGTGCCAGCAGCTTAGGGGGCGGCTACACCTTC. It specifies CASSLGGGYTF.

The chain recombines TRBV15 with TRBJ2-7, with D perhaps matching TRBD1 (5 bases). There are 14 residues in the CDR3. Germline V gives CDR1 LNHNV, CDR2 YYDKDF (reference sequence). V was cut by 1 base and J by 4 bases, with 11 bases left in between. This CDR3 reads CATSRGGGTYEQYF. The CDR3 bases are TGTGCCACCAGCAGAGGGGGCGGAACTTACGAGCAGTACTTC. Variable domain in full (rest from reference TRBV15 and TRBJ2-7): DAMVIQNPRYQVTQFGKPVTLSCSQTLNHNVMYWYQQKSSQAPKLLFHYYDKDFNNEADTPDNFQSRRPNTSFCFLDIRSPGLGDTAMYLCATSRGGGTYEQYFGPGTRLTVT.

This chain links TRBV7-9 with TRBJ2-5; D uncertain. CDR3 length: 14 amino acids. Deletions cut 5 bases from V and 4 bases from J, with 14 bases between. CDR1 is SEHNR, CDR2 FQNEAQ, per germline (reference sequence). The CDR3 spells CASSPSPGRETQYF. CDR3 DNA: TGTGCCAGCAGCCCATCCCCGGGTAGAGAGACCCAGTACTTC.

The CDR3 sequence is CASTDRYNEQFF. Written as DNA, the CDR3 is TGTGCCAGCACCGACAGGTACAATGAGCAGTTCTTC. V usage is TRBV28 and J usage is TRBJ2-1, with D perhaps TRBD1 (6 bases). This CDR3 is built from 12 residues. The ends were cut back, 7 bases at V and 4 bases at J, with 8 bases in the middle. The germline CDR1 and CDR2 sequences are MDHEN and SYDVKM.